This TCR beta chain was recorded in a study of T cell clones after liver transplantation. Study context: In this trial, immunosuppression withdrawal was attempted within 2 years of liver transplant. Study-level points and caveats: Graft donor-reactive T cells may have migrated into the graft rather than being deleted.

On this clone: Its target is not known.

V was pared by 6 bases and J by 4 bases, with 13 bases between. CDR3 length equals 15 residues. CDR1 MNHEY and CDR2 SVGAGI come from the germline V gene. TCRbeta sequences of proliferating CFSE-low MLR cells were labeled alloreactive. Graft donor PBMCs, splenocytes, lymph-node cells, or third-party PBMCs stimulated pre-transplant recipient cells. Only in-frame clones appear in the TCRdb table, and some are missing; sequencing was by immunoSEQ multiplex PCR. This sample yields thousands of clones, of which under 35% are seen a single time; about 16% belongs to the top ten. The receptor's source is a human patient who received a liver transplant. Part of the T cells may come from the graft donor. What was sequenced was CD4+ T cells from cultured PBMCs. The chain recombines TRBV6-5 with TRBJ1-6; the D is unclear. CDR3 sequence reads: CASSPLGQYNSPLHF. The CDR3 region has the DNA TGTGCCAGCAGCCCGCTGGGCCAGTATAATTCACCCCTCCACTTT.